This T cell receptor (beta chain) appears in the sequencing data of a study of cytomegalovirus exposure and HLA in healthy donors (dated by TCRdb to the late 2010s). Some background on the complete study: According to a later analysis, the 110 or so validation repertoires were produced on the same platform as the 700 or so repertoires of the first cohort. Along with the roughly 610-subject first cohort, a separate validation cohort of over a hundred different subjects was used. The study aimed to test whether signatures of past pathogen exposure could be identified by cataloging public T cell receptors. To predict cytomegalovirus infection status, the study combined high-throughput TCR immunosequencing, statistical association of individual TCRs with disease status, and machine learning. The paper as a whole reports these results and caveats: A later analysis had no HLA typing for the validation cohort, so co-occurrence there was scored across all 130 or so repertoires. Cytomegalovirus status was reported to be diagnosed by the classifier with high specificity and sensitivity in both the original and validation cohorts. Most TCR sequences were seen in very few donors, while some public TCRs were found in many individuals. A later analysis found that TCRs clustered in the first cohort also tended to co-occur in the roughly 120 validation repertoires, with more than 90% of cluster scores above 0. The study gave a list of about 170 TCR beta chains associated with cytomegalovirus. A few of the identified cytomegalovirus-associated TCR beta chains were confirmed in vitro to be specific for cytomegalovirus antigens. According to the authors, the approach could potentially be generalized to other disease states and immunological phenotypes.

The library was generated by the immunoSEQ multiplex PCR assay. From the authors' description of their analysis: A statistical classification framework was built to diagnose cytomegalovirus status from the catalog of TCR beta chain sequences. As stored in TCRdb, this immuneACCESS dataset retains in-frame rearrangements with V and J assigned. A fraction of the clones does not appear; measured against another copy, unresolved V genes explain less than half of the discrepancy, and the remainder lacks a known reason. That table is the source of V, J and clone size, and D and trimming were worked out from the DNA. The sample contains about 280,000 clones, around 89% of them found a single time. Over 0.7% of the sample is taken by the ten largest. This clone was observed a single time. It has no known antigen specificity. One base away there is no much larger clone; base qualities are not given. The donors were included in the validation cohort of 120 subjects, a group kept apart from the roughly 680-subject first cohort.

Relative to germline, V is 6 bases shorter and J is 3 bases shorter, with 18 bases between their ends. The CDR3 spans 15 residues, from the cysteine through the phenylalanine. Only the CDR3 region is kept as DNA, spanning 45 bases read in frame from base 1. Looking up the germline V gene yields CDR1 SGHDT and CDR2 YYEEEE. The sequence was obtained from a woman aged 18-29 years in good health and CMV-seronegative. This chain is built from TRBV5-6 and TRBJ1-1, and possibly TRBD1, on 5 matching bases. The sample was PBMCs. The CDR3 region: CASTTSRTLHTEAFF. The DNA sequence follows: TGTGCCAGCACCACAAGCAGGACACTGCACACTGAAGCTTTCTTT.